These T cell receptor beta chains were read from a single sample in a study of shared clonotypes between healthy human individuals. This table comes from immunoSEQ multiplex PCR, and its TCRdb copy is limited to in-frame clones, with some not included. The table lists more than 2 million clones, around 96% of them singletons. Specimen: naive CD8+ T cells sorted from blood. Receptors were obtained from a man in his late teens or twenties in good health. Each CDR3 is given without its conserved first and last residue. Each record gives: CDR3 protein, J gene, V gene.

CDR3: ASSLANQGLWNSPLH
J: TRBJ1-6
V: TRBV7-9

CDR3: ASSLGPGTGGPEQY
J: TRBJ2-7
V: TRBV11-2

CDR3: SVEGREGRNEQF
J: TRBJ2-1
V: TRBV29-1

CDR3: ASSHNPPNTGELF
J: TRBJ2-2
V: TRBV4-2

CDR3: SVDAGVTEAF
J: TRBJ1-1
V: TRBV29-1

CDR3: ASSVGTGGLTDTQY
J: TRBJ2-3
V: TRBV9

CDR3: ASSRIGGTGVGSPLH
J: TRBJ1-6
V: TRBV27

CDR3: ASSPGRAENTGELF
J: TRBJ2-2
V: TRBV5-1

CDR3: ASTLDRVWVTEAF
J: TRBJ1-1
V: TRBV6-1

CDR3: ASSSYGYEQY
J: TRBJ2-7
V: TRBV27

CDR3: ASSLGWGIETQY
J: TRBJ2-5
V: TRBV5-6

CDR3: ASSGRSNEAF
J: TRBJ1-1
V: TRBV6-1

CDR3: ASSFGASGNEQY
J: TRBJ2-7
V: TRBV28

CDR3: ASSDATGDTNQPQH
J: TRBJ1-5
V: TRBV10-2

CDR3: ASSSSRQQMGEQY
J: TRBJ2-7
V: TRBV14

CDR3: ASSLAVGDQETQY
J: TRBJ2-5
V: TRBV7-9

CDR3: ASSFGTGDNQPQH
J: TRBJ1-5
V: TRBV13

CDR3: ASSEGDLNYGYT
J: TRBJ1-2
V: TRBV2

CDR3: ASSVAPTGWTEAF
J: TRBJ1-1
V: TRBV9

CDR3: ASIHDRGNEQY
J: TRBJ2-7
V: TRBV2

CDR3: ASSVARFGQGASNEQF
J: TRBJ2-1
V: TRBV9

CDR3: ASSFSWGNQPQH
J: TRBJ1-5
V: TRBV5-6

CDR3: ASSERLGAMLETQY
J: TRBJ2-5
V: TRBV9

CDR3: ASSQDYSASYNEQF
J: TRBJ2-1
V: TRBV4-3

CDR3: AWGQGSYEQY
J: TRBJ2-7
V: TRBV30

CDR3: ASSGQMNTEAF
J: TRBJ1-1
V: TRBV6-6

CDR3: ASSLEYEQY
J: TRBJ2-7
V: TRBV7-9

CDR3: ASSSGLAPDEQY
J: TRBJ2-7
V: TRBV9

CDR3: ASSPPPGEGQPQH
J: TRBJ1-5
V: TRBV28

CDR3: ASSVGTSGKETQY
J: TRBJ2-5
V: TRBV9

CDR3: ASSVRPIQETQY
J: TRBJ2-5
V: TRBV6-6

CDR3: ASSETLEGTQY
J: TRBJ2-3
V: TRBV10-1

CDR3: ASSPGTSQETQY
J: TRBJ2-5
V: TRBV7-9

CDR3: ASSLPDRFNYGYT
J: TRBJ1-2
V: TRBV7-9

CDR3: ASLGQESGYT
J: TRBJ1-2
V: TRBV11-2

CDR3: ASSLEGWSYEQY
J: TRBJ2-7
V: TRBV28

CDR3: ASSPTSTGAMNTEAF
J: TRBJ1-1
V: TRBV4-2

CDR3: ASGWSLSYEQY
J: TRBJ2-7
V: TRBV6-6

CDR3: AISELGQDYGYT
J: TRBJ1-2
V: TRBV10-3

CDR3: ATSRDLKGRRTDTQY
J: TRBJ2-3
V: TRBV15

CDR3: ASSQGAYNEQF
J: TRBJ2-1
V: TRBV4-2

CDR3: ASSPPAGLAEDPSSYEQY
J: TRBJ2-7
V: TRBV4-3

CDR3: ASSYLAGGTGELF
J: TRBJ2-2
V: TRBV6-5

CDR3: ASSILEQTEAF
J: TRBJ1-1
V: TRBV19

CDR3: ASSVVGLAEYNEQF
J: TRBJ2-1
V: TRBV2

CDR3: ASSEALDGANEKLF
J: TRBJ1-4
V: TRBV6-1

CDR3: ASSIDRGDTGELF
J: TRBJ2-2
V: TRBV19

CDR3: ASSRDLNRARETQY
J: TRBJ2-5
V: TRBV7-8

CDR3: ASSPTQIIQETQY
J: TRBJ2-5
V: TRBV18

CDR3: AWSAGQGSDEQY
J: TRBJ2-7
V: TRBV30

CDR3: ASSQAGDAYEQY
J: TRBJ2-7
V: TRBV4-1

CDR3: ASSPTGNTIY
J: TRBJ1-3
V: TRBV6-5